This T cell receptor (beta chain) was sequenced for a study of T-cell memory formation after mild COVID-19. Whole-study context: Clustering of TCRs was largely donor specific.

Study-wide results and limits: Some responding clones appeared in pre-infection memory, suggesting cross-reactive memory joined. Contracting clones from day 15 to 85 showed balanced CD4/CD8; later expanders favored CD4+. The main location of contracting CD4+ clones was CM and EM, and that of contracting CD8+ clones was EMRA.

As regards this clonotype: The target antigen is unknown.

TCRdb re-called the 5' RACE reads through MiXCR, storing one row per CDR3 protein. The repertoire holds 110,000 to 150,000 distinct CDR3 sequences, with 20% to 25% as singletons. This receptor was obtained from an adult woman who had mild COVID-19 (a few samples of this study predate the infection). Cell type and time point are not known. The sequencing sample was made of PBMCs or a T cell subset sorted from them (not recorded which).

CDR3 DNA sequence: TGTGCCAGCAGCTTAGTGCGGTTAGGAAAGTATGGCTACACCTTC. Translation gives CASSLVRLGKYGYTF. The chain is built from TRBV7-8 and TRBJ1-2; no reliable D call. Trimming shortened V by 1 base and J by 5 bases, and 14 bases separated the two germline ends. CDR1 SGHVS and CDR2 FQNEAQ come from the germline V gene. This CDR3 comprises 15 residues.